The 8 T cell receptor beta chains reported below all come from one sample, sequenced in a study of blood T cell repertoires in COVID-19. Libraries were prepared by immunoSEQ multiplex PCR; TCRdb keeps only in-frame clonotypes and omits some of them. The data hold some 240,000 clones, with around nine tenths observed a single time. The sample consisted of peripheral blood. Source of these receptors: a woman aged 65 to 85 with COVID-19, enrolled during active disease.

To note about this clone: Other nucleotide sequences from this sample produce the same CDR3. This sequence joins TRBV10-3 and TRBJ1-2; no definite D call. The CDR3 sequence is 11 residues long. Between the trimmed V and J ends, which lost 2 bases and 8 bases, there was a span of 6 bases. CDR1 and CDR2 (germline): ENHRY, SYGVKD. The CDR3 nucleotides read TGTGCCATCAGTGAGGGAGGCGGCTACACCTTC. Protein sequence: CAISEGGGYTF.

CDR3 residues: CATSRSGTGSDTQYF. CDR3 DNA sequence: TGTGCCACCAGCAGATCCGGGACAGGGTCAGATACGCAGTATTTT. This chain uses TRBV15 with TRBJ2-3; TRBD1 matches at 9 bases. With V trimmed by 2 bases and J by 4 bases, 4 bases remained unmatched. CDR1 and CDR2 from the germline V gene are LNHNV and YYDKDF (reference sequence). The CDR3 runs 15 residues.

The chain couples TRBV18 to TRBJ1-3; 8 nucleotides line up with TRBD1. V lost 6 bases, J lost 2 bases, and 9 bases stayed unmatched. This CDR3 is built from 16 residues. Germline CDR1 reads KGHSH; CDR2 reads LQKENI. The CDR3 nucleotides read TGTGCCAGCTCGCGTGGACAGGGATCGGCTGGAAACACCATATATTTT. This encodes CASSRGQGSAGNTIYF.

This chain links TRBV19 with TRBJ1-2; 8 nucleotides match TRBD1. Germline-derived CDR1 and CDR2 are LNHDA and SQIVND (reference sequence). This CDR3 is built from 16 residues. Trimming removed 4 bases from V and 6 bases from J; junction bases left unmatched: 13. The CDR3 here is CASSTRIDRGGNGYTF. The CDR3 bases are TGTGCCAGTAGTACGCGTATTGACAGGGGTGGAAATGGCTACACCTTC.

The gene calls are TRBV3-1 (or the pseudogene TRBV3-2) and TRBJ1-3; tentative D call: TRBD1 (5 bases). CDR3 length: 14 amino acids. Deletions cut 4 bases from V and 2 bases from J, with 9 bases between. Germline lookup yields CDR1 LGHDT and CDR2 YNNKEL (reference sequence). The CDR3 loop is CASSREGAGNTIYF. Written as DNA, the CDR3 is TGTGCCAGCAGCCGGGAAGGGGCTGGAAACACCATATATTTT.

This clone appeared a single time. The V and J genes are TRBV5-1 and TRBJ1-1; 8 nucleotides agree with TRBD1. J was trimmed by 6 bases and V by 1 base; bases with no gene match: 5. This CDR3 has 14 amino acids. Per the germline V gene, CDR1 is SGHRS and CDR2 is YFSETQ. CDR3: CASSLSQGAAEAFF. DNA of the CDR3: TGCGCCAGCAGCTTGTCTCAGGGGGCCGCTGAAGCTTTCTTT.

This chain uses TRBV5-1 with TRBJ2-3; 8 bases agree with TRBD2. The germline gives CDR1 SGHRS, CDR2 YFSETQ. Unmatched junction bases numbered 3, after V lost 6 bases and J lost 0 bases. This CDR3 is built from 14 residues. This CDR3 is CASILAGSTDTQYF. The CDR3 DNA sequence: TGCGCCAGCATTTTAGCGGGAAGCACAGATACGCAGTATTTT.

This clone was seen once. The J gene is TRBJ2-2, the V gene TRBV2; 10 positions agree with TRBD1. The V gene's germline CDR1 is SNHLY and CDR2 FYNNEI. J lost 1 base, V lost 8 bases, and 4 bases had no gene match. CDR3 length equals 15 residues. The CDR3 DNA is TGTGCCAGCGGGACAGGGGCGAGGAACACCGGGGAGCTGTTTTTT. Amino acids: CASGTGARNTGELFF.